A single sample gave rise to the 10 T cell receptor beta chains below, sequenced in a study of shared clonotypes between healthy human individuals. Profiling relied on immunoSEQ multiplex PCR, and the TCRdb table lists in-frame clones only, not all of them. The sample consists of about 1.4 million clones, roughly 96% of them appearing once. The sample taken for sequencing was naive CD4+ T cells sorted from blood. Subset reported: CD45RA+ positively selected. The receptors shown here come from a man under 40 in good health.

J is TRBJ1-5 and V is TRBV4-1; 10 bases agree with TRBD1. The CDR3 contains 16 residues. Germline values: CDR1 MGHRA, CDR2 YSYEKL. The J segment lost 4 bases and the V segment lost 1 base, leaving 4 bases of the junction unmatched. CDR3 nucleotides: TGCGCCAGCAGCCAAGCCGGACAGGGGGGAAATCAGCCCCAGCATTTT. Protein product: CASSQAGQGGNQPQHF.

The chain joins TRBV7-2 to TRBJ2-3, with 12 positions matching TRBD1. J gave up 6 bases and V 5 bases, and 6 bases lay outside the gene matches. Germline V gene data show CDR1 as SGHTA and CDR2 as FQGNSA. The CDR3 covers 15 residues. CDR3 protein: CASSLRDRGHDTQYF. CDR3 in DNA: TGTGCCAGCAGCCTCCGGGACAGGGGGCATGATACGCAGTATTTT.

This chain links TRBV11-2 with TRBJ1-3; D might be TRBD1 (5 bases). The CDR3 spans 17 residues. V was clipped by 5 bases and J by 0 bases, with 17 bases between them. Germline loops: CDR1 SGHAT, CDR2 FQNNGV. This chain's CDR3 is CASSPRRGGSSGNTIYF. CDR3 bases: TGTGCCAGCAGCCCCCGCCGGGGGGGGAGCTCTGGAAACACCATATATTTT.

The chain employs TRBV6-1 and TRBJ2-2; tentatively, D is TRBD1 (5 bases). Trimming took 0 bases from V and 6 from J, leaving 14 bases between them. The CDR3 covers 16 residues. Germline CDR1 and CDR2: MNHNS and SASEGT. The CDR3 DNA is TGTGCCAGCAGTGAAGCGGTTGACAGTGGAGCCGGGGAGCTGTTTTTT. This gives the protein CASSEAVDSGAGELFF.

The V and J genes are TRBV7-9 and TRBJ2-1; TRBD2 matches at 10 bases. The CDR3 extends over 17 amino acids. The germline gives CDR1 SEHNR, CDR2 FQNEAQ (reference sequence). The ends lost 5 bases at V and 0 bases at J; junction bases unmatched: 7. Here the CDR3 DNA reads TGTGCCAGCAGCACTCAATCTAGCGGGAGCTCCTACAATGAGCAGTTCTTC. This translates into CASSTQSSGSSYNEQFF.

The chain has TRBV5-1 and TRBJ1-1; D uncertain. V was pared by 4 bases and J by 4 bases, with 11 bases between. This CDR3 contains 13 residues. CDR1 SGHRS and CDR2 YFSETQ come from the germline V gene. The CDR3 loop reads CASSTVTTTEAFF. The CDR3 DNA reads TGCGCCAGCAGCACCGTAACAACCACTGAAGCTTTCTTT.

This clone was seen a single time. The V and J genes are TRBV5-1 and TRBJ2-2, with 10 bases identical to TRBD1. J gave up 0 bases and V 5 bases, and 4 bases lay outside the gene matches. The CDR3 covers 16 residues. Germline CDR1 SGHRS, CDR2 YFSETQ. CDR3 region: CASRSGTGANTGELFF. As DNA, the CDR3 is TGCGCCAGCAGATCAGGGACAGGGGCGAACACCGGGGAGCTGTTTTTT.

A word on this clone: Other DNA sequences in the sample encode the same CDR3. The genes are TRBV5-1 and TRBJ1-5; D is possibly TRBD1 (6 bases). Germline CDR1 is SGHRS and CDR2 is YFSETQ. The CDR3 is 14 amino acids. Between the trimmed V and J ends, which lost 0 bases and 5 bases, there was a span of 9 bases. CDR3 coding DNA: TGCGCCAGCAGCTTGGGGGGGCTCGATCAGCCCCAGCATTTT. Protein: CASSLGGLDQPQHF.

V usage is TRBV28 and J usage is TRBJ2-7; 12 nucleotides agree with TRBD2. CDR1 and CDR2 (germline): MDHEN, SYDVKM. The CDR3 loop spans 17 amino acids. Unmatched junction bases numbered 10, after V lost 6 bases and J lost 1 base. CDR3 in amino acids: CASSLGTSGSYSYEQYF. CDR3 DNA: TGTGCCAGCAGCCTAGGGACTAGCGGGTCATATTCCTACGAGCAGTACTTC.

The table lists this clone with a count of one. V is TRBV30 and J is TRBJ2-2; D is undetermined. This CDR3 comprises 15 residues. Germline V lookup: CDR1 GTSNPN, CDR2 SVGIG (reference sequence). Between the trimmed V and J ends, which lost 4 bases and 9 bases, there was a span of 21 bases. The CDR3 nucleotides are TGTGCCTGGATGATAGGGCGCCTACCCGGACGGGAGCTGTTTTTT. Residues: CAWMIGRLPGRELFF.